This T cell receptor beta chain was sequenced for a study of blood T cell repertoires in COVID-19. Overall study context: PBMCs, B-cell-depleted T cells, or T cells provided the cDNA or gDNA that made up the material.

The table came from immunoSEQ multiplex PCR; TCRdb's copy has only in-frame clones and leaves some out. The sample has over 250,000 clones; 70% to 90% are singletons. The germline CDR1 and CDR2 sequences are KGHDR and SFDVKD. The CDR3 has 15 amino acids. Trimming took 3 bases from V and 4 from J; bases not matched to a gene: 3. Symptom resolution, clearance, or two negative PCRs marked donors in Cohort 3 as recovered. Sequenced material: PBMCs or T cells enriched from blood (not recorded which). This clonotype was obtained from a woman in her 30s who had recovered from COVID-19. This chain links TRBV24-1 with TRBJ1-1, with 11 bases that match TRBD1. In DNA, the CDR3 is TGTGCCACCAGTGATGGGGGACAGGGGGGCACTGAAGCTTTCTTT. Its translation is CATSDGGQGGTEAFF.